A single sample gave rise to the 2 T cell receptor beta chains below, sequenced in a study of cytomegalovirus exposure and HLA in healthy donors. The PCR made use of 60 Vbeta and 13 Jbeta primers. Clones were sequenced by immunoSEQ multiplex PCR, and TCRdb holds only the in-frame ones, with some missing. This sample has over 90,000 clones, with approximately 70% found just once. The source material was PBMCs. The receptors here all came from a woman between 45 and 65 years old in good health and CMV-seropositive.

The chain couples TRBV4-1 to TRBJ2-1; D call uncertain. Germline V gene data show CDR1 as MGHRA and CDR2 as YSYEKL. The CDR3 is 13 amino acids. Trimming stripped 1 base from V and 3 bases from J, with 4 bases between. CDR3 sequence: CASSQAYYNEQFF. CDR3 bases: TGCGCCAGCAGCCAAGCTTACTACAATGAGCAGTTCTTC.

This clone has just one count. This chain joins TRBV13 and TRBJ2-7, with D uncertain. Germline V lookup: CDR1 PRHDT, CDR2 FYEKMQ (reference sequence). CDR3 length equals 14 residues. Trimming removed 5 bases from V and 3 bases from J, with 14 bases in between. The CDR3 region is CASSPPFPDYEQYF. CDR3 nucleotide sequence: TGTGCCAGCAGCCCCCCCTTTCCAGACTACGAGCAGTACTTC.